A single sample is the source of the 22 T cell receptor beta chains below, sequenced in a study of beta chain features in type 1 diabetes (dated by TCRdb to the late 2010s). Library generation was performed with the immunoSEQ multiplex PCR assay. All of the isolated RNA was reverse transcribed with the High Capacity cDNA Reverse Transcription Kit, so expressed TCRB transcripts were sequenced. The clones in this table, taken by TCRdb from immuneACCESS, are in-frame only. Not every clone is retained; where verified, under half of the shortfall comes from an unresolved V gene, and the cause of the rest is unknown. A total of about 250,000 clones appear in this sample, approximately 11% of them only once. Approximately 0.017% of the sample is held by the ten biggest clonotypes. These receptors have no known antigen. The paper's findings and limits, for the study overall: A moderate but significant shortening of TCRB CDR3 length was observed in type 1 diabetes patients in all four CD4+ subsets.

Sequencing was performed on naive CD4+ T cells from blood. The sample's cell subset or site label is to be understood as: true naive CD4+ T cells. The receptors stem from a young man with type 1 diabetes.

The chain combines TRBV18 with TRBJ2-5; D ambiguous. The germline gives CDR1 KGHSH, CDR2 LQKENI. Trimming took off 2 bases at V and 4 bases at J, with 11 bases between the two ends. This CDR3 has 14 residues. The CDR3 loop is CASSPRSDGETQYF. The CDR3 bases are TGTGCCAGCTCACCAAGGAGCGACGGAGAGACCCAGTACTTC.

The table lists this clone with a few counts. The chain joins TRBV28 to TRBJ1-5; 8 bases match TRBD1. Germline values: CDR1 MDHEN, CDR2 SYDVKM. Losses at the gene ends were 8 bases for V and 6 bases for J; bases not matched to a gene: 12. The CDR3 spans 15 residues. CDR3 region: CASFQGQGISQPQHF. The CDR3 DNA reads TGTGCCAGCTTCCAAGGACAGGGAATTTCTCAGCCCCAGCATTTT.

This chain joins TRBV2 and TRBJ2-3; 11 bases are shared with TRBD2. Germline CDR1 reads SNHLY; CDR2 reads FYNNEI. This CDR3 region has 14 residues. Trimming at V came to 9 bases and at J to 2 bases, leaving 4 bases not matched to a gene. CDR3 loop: CASRLAGYTDTQYF. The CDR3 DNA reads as TGTGCCAGTCGACTAGCGGGGTACACAGATACGCAGTATTTT.

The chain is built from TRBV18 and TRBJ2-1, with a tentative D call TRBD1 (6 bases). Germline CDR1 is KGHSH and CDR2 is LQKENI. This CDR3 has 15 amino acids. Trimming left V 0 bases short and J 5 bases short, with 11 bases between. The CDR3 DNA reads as TGTGCCAGCTCACCACCAGGGACACCTAACAATGAGCAGTTCTTC. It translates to CASSPPGTPNNEQFF.

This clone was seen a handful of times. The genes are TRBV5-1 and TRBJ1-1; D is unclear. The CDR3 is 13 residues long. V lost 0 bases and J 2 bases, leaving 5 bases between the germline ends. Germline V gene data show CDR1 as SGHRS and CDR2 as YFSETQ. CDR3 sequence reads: CASSLDSNTEAFF. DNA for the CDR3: TGCGCCAGCAGCTTGGACAGCAACACTGAAGCTTTCTTT.

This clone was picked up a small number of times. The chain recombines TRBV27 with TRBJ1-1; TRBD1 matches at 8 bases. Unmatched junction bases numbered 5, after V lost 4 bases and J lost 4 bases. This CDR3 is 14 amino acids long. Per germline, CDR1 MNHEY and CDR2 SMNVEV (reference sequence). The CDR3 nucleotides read TGTGCCAGCAGTTACCAGGGGGCTGCCACTGAAGCTTTCTTT. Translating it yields CASSYQGAATEAFF.

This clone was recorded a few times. CDR3 sequence: CASSFRGYTEAFF. DNA for the CDR3: TGTGCCAGCAGTTTCCGGGGGTACACTGAAGCTTTCTTT. The rearrangement uses TRBV27 and TRBJ1-1, with D possibly TRBD1 on 5 matching bases. V was trimmed by 3 bases and J by 3 bases, leaving 8 bases between them. CDR3 length equals 13 residues. The germline gives CDR1 MNHEY, CDR2 SMNVEV (reference sequence).

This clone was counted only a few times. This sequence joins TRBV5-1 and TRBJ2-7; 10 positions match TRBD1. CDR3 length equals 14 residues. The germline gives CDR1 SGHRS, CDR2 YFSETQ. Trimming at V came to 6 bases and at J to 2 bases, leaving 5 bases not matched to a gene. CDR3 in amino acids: CASTRDRGAYEQYF. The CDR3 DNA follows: TGCGCCAGCACCCGGGACAGGGGCGCCTACGAGCAGTACTTC.

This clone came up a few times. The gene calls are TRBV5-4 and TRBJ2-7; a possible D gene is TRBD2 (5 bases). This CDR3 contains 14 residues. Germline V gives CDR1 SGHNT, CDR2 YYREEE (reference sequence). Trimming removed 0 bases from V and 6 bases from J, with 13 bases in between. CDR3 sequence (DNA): TGTGCCAGCAGCTTGGGTGAGGGAATGGGCGAGCAGTACTTC. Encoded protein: CASSLGEGMGEQYF.

DNA of the CDR3: TGTGCCAGCAGTTTTGGGGGACAGGCGTGGCAGCCCCAGCATTTT. Encoded protein: CASSFGGQAWQPQHF. The genes are TRBV27 and TRBJ1-5, with TRBD1 identical over 8 bases. The junction had 8 bases not matched to a gene; V was cut back by 3 bases and J by 7 bases. This CDR3 is 15 amino acids long. Per the germline V gene, CDR1 is MNHEY and CDR2 is SMNVEV (reference sequence).

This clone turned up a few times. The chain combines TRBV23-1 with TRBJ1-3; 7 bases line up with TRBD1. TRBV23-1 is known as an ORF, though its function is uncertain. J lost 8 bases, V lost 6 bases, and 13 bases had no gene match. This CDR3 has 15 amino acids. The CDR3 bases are TGCGCCAGCAGCCCAACCCCGGACAGGCTTGACACCATATATTTT. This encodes CASSPTPDRLDTIYF.

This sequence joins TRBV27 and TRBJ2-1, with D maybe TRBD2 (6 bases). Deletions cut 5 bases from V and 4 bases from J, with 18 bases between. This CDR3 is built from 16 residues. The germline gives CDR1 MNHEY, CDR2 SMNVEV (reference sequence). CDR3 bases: TGTGCCAGCAGTCAGCTCATGGCGGGGCGATACAATGAGCAGTTCTTC. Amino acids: CASSQLMAGRYNEQFF.

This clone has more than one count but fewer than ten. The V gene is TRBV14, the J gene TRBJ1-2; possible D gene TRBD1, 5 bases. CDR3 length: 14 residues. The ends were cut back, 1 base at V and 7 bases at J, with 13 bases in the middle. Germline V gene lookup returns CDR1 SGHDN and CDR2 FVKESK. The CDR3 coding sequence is TGTGCCAGCAGCCAAGGACAGTCCTATGGTGGCTACACCTTC. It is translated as CASSQGQSYGGYTF.

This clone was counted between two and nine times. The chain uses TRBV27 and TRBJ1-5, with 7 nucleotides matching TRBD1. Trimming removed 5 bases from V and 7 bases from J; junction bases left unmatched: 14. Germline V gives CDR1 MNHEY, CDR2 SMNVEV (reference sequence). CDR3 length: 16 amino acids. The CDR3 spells CASSPNPGTAEQPQHF. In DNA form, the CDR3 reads TGTGCCAGCAGTCCTAACCCCGGGACAGCGGAGCAGCCCCAGCATTTT.

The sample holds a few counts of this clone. The CDR3 loop reads CASSSRWWGRDEKLFF. CDR3 in DNA: TGTGCCAGCAGCTCCCGATGGTGGGGCAGAGATGAAAAACTGTTTTTT. The V gene is TRBV7-9, the J gene TRBJ1-4; TRBD1 is a possible D gene (5 bases). Per the germline V gene, CDR1 is SEHNR and CDR2 is FQNEAQ (reference sequence). V was pared by 4 bases and J by 6 bases, with 18 bases between. There are 16 residues in the CDR3.

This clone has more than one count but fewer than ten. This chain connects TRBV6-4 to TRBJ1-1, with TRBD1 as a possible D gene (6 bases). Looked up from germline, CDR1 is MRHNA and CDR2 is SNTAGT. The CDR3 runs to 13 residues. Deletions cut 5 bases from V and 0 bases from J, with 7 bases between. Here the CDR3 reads CASSRDMNTEAFF. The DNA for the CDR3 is TGTGCCAGCAGTCGGGACATGAACACTGAAGCTTTCTTT.

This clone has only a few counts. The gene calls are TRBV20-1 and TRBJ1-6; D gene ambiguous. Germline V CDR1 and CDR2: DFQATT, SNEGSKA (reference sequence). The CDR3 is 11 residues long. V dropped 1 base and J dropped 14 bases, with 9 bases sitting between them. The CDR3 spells CSARANQALHF. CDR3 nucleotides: TGCAGTGCTAGAGCGAACCAGGCCCTCCACTTT.

CDR3 DNA sequence: TGTGCCAGCAGTTTCCAAGCGGACAGAGAGCAACCCTACGAGCAGTACTTC. It encodes CASSFQADREQPYEQYF. This chain links TRBV28 with TRBJ2-7, with D maybe TRBD1 (6 bases). In germline, CDR1 is MDHEN, CDR2 SYDVKM. The CDR3 has 17 amino acids. The ends were cut back, 3 bases at V and 2 bases at J, with 20 bases in the middle.

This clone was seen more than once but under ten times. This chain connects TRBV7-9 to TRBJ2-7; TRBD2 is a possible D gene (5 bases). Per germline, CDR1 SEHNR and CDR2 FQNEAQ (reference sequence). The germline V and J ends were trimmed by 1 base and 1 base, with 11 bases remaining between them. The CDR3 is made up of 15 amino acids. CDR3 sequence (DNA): TGTGCCAGCAGCTTAGGTGGGCTAGCTTCCTACGAGCAGTACTTC. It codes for CASSLGGLASYEQYF.

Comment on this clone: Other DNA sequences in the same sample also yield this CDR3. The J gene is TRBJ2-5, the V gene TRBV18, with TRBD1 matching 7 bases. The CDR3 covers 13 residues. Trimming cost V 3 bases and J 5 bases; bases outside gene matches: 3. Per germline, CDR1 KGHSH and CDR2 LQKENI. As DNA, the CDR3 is TGTGCCAGCTCACCTAGACAGGGCGAGACCCAGTACTTC. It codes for CASSPRQGETQYF.

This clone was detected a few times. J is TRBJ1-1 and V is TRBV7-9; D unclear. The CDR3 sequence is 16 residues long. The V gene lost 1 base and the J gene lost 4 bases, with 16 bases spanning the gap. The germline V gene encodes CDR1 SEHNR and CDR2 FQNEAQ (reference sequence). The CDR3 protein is CASSLDPRRDSTEAFF. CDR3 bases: TGTGCCAGCAGCTTAGACCCTAGGAGGGATTCCACTGAAGCTTTCTTT.

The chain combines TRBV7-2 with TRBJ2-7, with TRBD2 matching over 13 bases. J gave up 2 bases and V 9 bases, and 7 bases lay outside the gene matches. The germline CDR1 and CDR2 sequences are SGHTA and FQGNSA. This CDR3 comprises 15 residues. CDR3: CASRLAGGGTYEQYF. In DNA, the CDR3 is TGTGCCAGTAGACTAGCGGGGGGAGGGACCTACGAGCAGTACTTC.